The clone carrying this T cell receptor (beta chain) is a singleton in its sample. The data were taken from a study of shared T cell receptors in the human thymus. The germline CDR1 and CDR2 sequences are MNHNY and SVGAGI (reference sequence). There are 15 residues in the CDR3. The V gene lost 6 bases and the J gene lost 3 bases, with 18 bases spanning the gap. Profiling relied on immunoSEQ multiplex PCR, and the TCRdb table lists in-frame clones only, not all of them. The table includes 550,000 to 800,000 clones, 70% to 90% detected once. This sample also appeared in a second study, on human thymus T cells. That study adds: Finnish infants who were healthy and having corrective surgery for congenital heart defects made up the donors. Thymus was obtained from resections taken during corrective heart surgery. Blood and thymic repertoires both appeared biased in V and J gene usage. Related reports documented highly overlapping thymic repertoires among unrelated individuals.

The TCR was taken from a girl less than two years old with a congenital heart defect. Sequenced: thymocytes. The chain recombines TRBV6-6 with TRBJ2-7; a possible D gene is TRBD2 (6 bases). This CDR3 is CASRTRDSGRYEQYF. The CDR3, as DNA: TGTGCCAGCAGAACCCGCGATAGCGGACGCTACGAGCAGTACTTC.